This TCR beta chain was documented in a study of blood T cell repertoires in COVID-19. About the research overall: Italy, Spain and the United States were the sources of the convalescent and acute COVID-19 samples. Sample material is recorded as cDNA or gDNA derived from T cells, B-cell-depleted T cells, or PBMCs.

The CDR3 loop spans 17 amino acids. Germline CDR1 is LGHDT and CDR2 is YNNKEL (reference sequence). With 2 bases clipped from V and 4 bases from J, the junction kept 9 bases outside the gene matches. In the source study's methods: Nucleated cell number was recorded as an estimate derived from reference gene primer amplification. Libraries were prepared by immunoSEQ multiplex PCR; TCRdb keeps only in-frame clonotypes and omits some of them. D and trimming come from the DNA, and the V and J calls and clone size come from that table. The data show 150,000 to 200,000 clones, 75% to 90% seen once. The material sequenced was peripheral blood. The receptor was isolated from a woman aged 55 to 70 with acute or convalescent COVID-19. The V and J genes are TRBV3-1 (or the pseudogene TRBV3-2) and TRBJ2-3, with 10 bases matching TRBD2. The DNA of the CDR3 is TGTGCCAGCAGCCAACTCCCCGGGACTAGCGTCCCAGATACGCAGTATTTT. Amino acids: CASSQLPGTSVPDTQYF.